This T cell receptor beta chain was recovered during a study of blood T cell repertoires in COVID-19. Whole-study context: Acute-phase and convalescent COVID-19 samples originated in the United States, Italy and Spain. Nucleic acid was either cDNA or gDNA, and it came from T cells, B-cell-depleted T cells, or PBMCs.

As processed by the authors: Amplified reference gene primers provided the basis for estimating nucleated cell counts. TCRdb keeps only in-frame clones here, not all; method: immunoSEQ multiplex PCR. The D gene and trimming were derived from the DNA, and the V and J assignments and clone size from that table. The sample consists of about 150,000 clones, about 89% of them appearing once. CDR3 length equals 13 residues. Germline V lookup: CDR1 SGHRS, CDR2 YFSETQ. Trimming stripped 0 bases from V and 7 bases from J, with 7 bases between. The TCR was taken from a man aged 50 to 60 who had recovered from COVID-19. This chain connects TRBV5-1 to TRBJ2-2; D might be TRBD2 (5 bases). Sequenced material: peripheral blood. This CDR3 is CASSLDGNGELFF. For the CDR3, the DNA is TGCGCCAGCAGCTTGGACGGGAACGGGGAGCTGTTTTTT.